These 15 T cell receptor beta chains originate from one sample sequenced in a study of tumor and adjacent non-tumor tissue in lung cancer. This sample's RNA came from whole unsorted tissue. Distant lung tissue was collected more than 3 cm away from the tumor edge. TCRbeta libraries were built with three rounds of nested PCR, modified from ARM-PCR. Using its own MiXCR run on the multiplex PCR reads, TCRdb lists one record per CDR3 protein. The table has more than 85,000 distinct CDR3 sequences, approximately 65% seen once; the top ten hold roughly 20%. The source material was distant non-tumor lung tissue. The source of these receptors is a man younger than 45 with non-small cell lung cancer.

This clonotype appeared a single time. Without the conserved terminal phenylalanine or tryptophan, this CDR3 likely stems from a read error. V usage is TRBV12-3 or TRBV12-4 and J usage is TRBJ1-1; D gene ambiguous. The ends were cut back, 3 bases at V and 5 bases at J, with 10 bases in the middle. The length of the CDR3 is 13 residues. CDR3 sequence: CASSFGENTEAFL. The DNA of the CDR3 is TGTGCCAGCAGTTTCGGGGAAAATACTGAAGCTTTCCTT.

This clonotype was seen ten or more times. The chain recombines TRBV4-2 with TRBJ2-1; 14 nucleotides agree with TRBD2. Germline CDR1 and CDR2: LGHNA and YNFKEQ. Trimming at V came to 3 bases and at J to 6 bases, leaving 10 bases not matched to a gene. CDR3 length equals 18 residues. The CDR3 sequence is CASSQVGLAGARFNEQFF. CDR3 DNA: TGTGCCAGCAGCCAGGTGGGACTAGCGGGGGCTCGCTTCAATGAGCAGTTCTTC.

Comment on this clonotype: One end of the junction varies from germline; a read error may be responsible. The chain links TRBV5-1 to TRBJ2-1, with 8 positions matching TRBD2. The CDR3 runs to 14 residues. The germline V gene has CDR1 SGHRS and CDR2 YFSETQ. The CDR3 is CASNRGGSCNEQFF. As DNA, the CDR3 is TGTGCCAGCAACCGGGGGGGCTCCTGCAATGAGCAGTTCTTC.

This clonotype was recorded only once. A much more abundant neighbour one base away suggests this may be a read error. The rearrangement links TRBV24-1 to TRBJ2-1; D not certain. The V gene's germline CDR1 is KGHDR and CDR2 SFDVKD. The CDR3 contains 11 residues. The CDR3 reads CATSDLQQQLF. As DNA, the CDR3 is TGTGCCACCAGTGATTTGCAACAGCAGCTCTTC.

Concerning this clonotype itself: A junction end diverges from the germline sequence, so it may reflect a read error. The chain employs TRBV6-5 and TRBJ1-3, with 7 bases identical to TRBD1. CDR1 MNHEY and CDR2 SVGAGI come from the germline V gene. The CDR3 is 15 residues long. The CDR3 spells CVSSYLQGAGNTIYF. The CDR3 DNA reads TGTGTCAGCAGTTACTTGCAGGGGGCTGGAAACACCATATATTTT.

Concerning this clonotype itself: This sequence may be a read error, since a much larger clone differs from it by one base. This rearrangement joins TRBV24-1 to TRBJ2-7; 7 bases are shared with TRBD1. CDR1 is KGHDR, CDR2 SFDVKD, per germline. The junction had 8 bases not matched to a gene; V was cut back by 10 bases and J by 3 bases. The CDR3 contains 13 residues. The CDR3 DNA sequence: TGTGCCACTCTGAGGGACAGACTCTACGAGCAGTACTTC. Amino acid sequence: CATLRDRLYEQYF.

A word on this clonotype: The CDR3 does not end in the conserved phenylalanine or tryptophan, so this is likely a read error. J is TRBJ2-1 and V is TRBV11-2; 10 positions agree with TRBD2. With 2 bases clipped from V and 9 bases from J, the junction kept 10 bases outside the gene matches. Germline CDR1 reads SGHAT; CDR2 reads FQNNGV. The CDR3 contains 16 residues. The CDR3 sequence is CASSLWVSGRSTEQFI. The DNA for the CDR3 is TGTGCCAGCAGCTTATGGGTTAGCGGGAGGAGCACTGAGCAGTTCATC.

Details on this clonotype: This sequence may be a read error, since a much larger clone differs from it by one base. The CDR3 sequence is CASSGGPANTRELFF. In DNA form, the CDR3 reads TGTGCCAGCAGTGGGGGCCCCGCGAACACCAGGGAGCTGTTTTTT. The chain employs TRBV12-3 or TRBV12-4 and TRBJ2-2; maybe TRBD1 (6 bases). The CDR3 is made up of 15 amino acids.

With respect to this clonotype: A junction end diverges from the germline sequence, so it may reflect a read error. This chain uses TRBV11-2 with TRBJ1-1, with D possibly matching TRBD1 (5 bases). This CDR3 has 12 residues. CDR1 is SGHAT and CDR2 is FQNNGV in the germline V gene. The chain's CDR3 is CANSVDRSEAFF. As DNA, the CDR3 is TGTGCCAACAGCGTCGACAGAAGTGAAGCTTTCTTT.

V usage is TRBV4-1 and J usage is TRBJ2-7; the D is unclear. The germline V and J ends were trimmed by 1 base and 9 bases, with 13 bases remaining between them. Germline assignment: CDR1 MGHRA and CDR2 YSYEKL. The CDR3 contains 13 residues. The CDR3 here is CASSQGCGQVQYF. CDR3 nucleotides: TGCGCCAGCAGCCAAGGATGTGGTCAGGTGCAGTACTTC.

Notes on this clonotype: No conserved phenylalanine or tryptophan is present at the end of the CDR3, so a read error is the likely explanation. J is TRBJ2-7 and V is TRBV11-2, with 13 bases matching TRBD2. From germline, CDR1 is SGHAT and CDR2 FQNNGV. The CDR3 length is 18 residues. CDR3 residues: CASGLAQKGTSGVYEQYL. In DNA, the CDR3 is TGTGCCAGCGGCTTAGCCCAAAAAGGGACTAGCGGGGTCTACGAGCAGTACCTC.

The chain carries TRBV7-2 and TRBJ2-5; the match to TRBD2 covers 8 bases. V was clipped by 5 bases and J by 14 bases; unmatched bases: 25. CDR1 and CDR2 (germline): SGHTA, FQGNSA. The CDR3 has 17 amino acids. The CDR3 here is CASSQSLASGFGVGHYF. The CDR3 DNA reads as TGTGCCAGCAGCCAGAGCCTCGCTAGCGGGTTCGGGGTGGGCCACTACTTC.

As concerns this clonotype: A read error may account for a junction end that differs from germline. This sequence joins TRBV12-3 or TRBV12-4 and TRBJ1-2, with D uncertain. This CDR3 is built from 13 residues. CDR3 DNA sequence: TGTGCCAGCAGTTTAGCGTACTACTATGGCTACATCTTC. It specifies CASSLAYYYGYIF.

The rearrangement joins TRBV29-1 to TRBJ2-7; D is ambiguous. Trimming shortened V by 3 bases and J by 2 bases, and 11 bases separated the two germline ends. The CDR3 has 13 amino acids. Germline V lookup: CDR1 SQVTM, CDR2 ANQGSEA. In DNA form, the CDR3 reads TGCAGCGTTGAGGCGGCGGAAACCTACGAGCAGTACTTC. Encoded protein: CSVEAAETYEQYF.

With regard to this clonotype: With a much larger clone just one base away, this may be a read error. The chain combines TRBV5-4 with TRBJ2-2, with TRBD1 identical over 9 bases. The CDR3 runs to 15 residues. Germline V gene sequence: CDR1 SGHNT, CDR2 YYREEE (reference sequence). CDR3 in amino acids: CASSSQGAVTRELFF. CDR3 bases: TGTGCCAGCAGCTCACAGGGGGCGGTCACCCGGGAGCTGTTTTTT.